This T cell receptor beta chain was identified in a study of shared clonotypes between healthy human individuals (dated by TCRdb to the early 2020s). General notes on the study: Three men and a couple of women, aged 18 to 49 years, made up the cohort. For each donor, three plates each were used for CD4 naive and CD4 memory, two plates were used for CD8 naive, and one plate was used for CD8 memory. Blood TCR repertoires of a handful of healthy adults were deeply sequenced to estimate repertoire size and the extent of clonotype sharing between individuals. Libraries were prepared and TCR repertoires were sequenced by different laboratories using diverse techniques, in order to increase sequencing depth and limit assay-specific biases. Per donor, leukapheresis produced somewhere between about 0.85 and 8.9 billion PBMCs. Points the paper makes about the study in general: The genetic and exposure-history diversity represented was limited by the small number of donors. Sampling was limited to blood, and TCR repertoires in tissue likely differ from TCR repertoires in blood. Estimated clonotype richness was generally larger for naive than for memory subsets. Even with the large sequencing depth, rarefaction of the sorted-subset datasets indicated that sequencing was incomplete. Clonotypes shared by all four sorted-subset donors showed higher generation probabilities than non-shared clonotypes. Pairwise subsampling indicated that sequencing depth was expected to affect the degree of clonotype sharing among donors. Across a few donors, around 5.4% of naive CD4, roughly 3.8% of naive CD8, approximately 2.5% of memory CD4, and approximately 0.4% of memory CD8 clonotypes were shared.

The donors were healthy, HIV-negative adults who had no recently reported acute infections or vaccinations. Every donor was a Caucasian adult living in Nashville, Tennessee, USA. CD4+ T cells were enriched by magnetic negative selection; naive cells were then positively selected on CD45RA, and the negative fraction formed the memory subset. After blood collection by leukapheresis, PBMCs were isolated using Ficoll-Histopaque density gradient centrifugation and then cryopreserved in the vapor phase of liquid nitrogen. Purity and quantity of every magnetically sorted T cell population were checked by analytical flow cytometry. Each sorted fraction had its genomic DNA isolated and then quantified by UV absorbance on a Nanodrop 2000c. This clone has only one observation. Its antigen is not yet known. No much larger clone exists at a distance of one base, and base qualities are not known. Germline trimming: 3 bases from V, 2 bases from J; junction bases outside gene matches: 5. The germline V gene (reference sequence) gives CDR1 as MNHEY and CDR2 as SMNVEV. The cysteine opens and the phenylalanine closes a CDR3 of 16 amino acids. The read is trimmed to its CDR3 DNA, 48 bases read in frame from base 1.

TCR CDR3 regions were amplified from genomic DNA by multiplex PCR using the deep immunoSEQ assay. Genomic DNA extracted from each cell subset was distributed evenly over all wells of several immunoSEQ 96-well plates, and each plate served as one replicate. For sorted subsets, roughly 200 ng genomic DNA, equal to about 30,000 T cell genomes, was loaded into each replicate PCR. Purified libraries were quantified with a Qubit 3.0 fluorometer, sized on a Bioanalyzer 2100, and re-quantified with the KAPA Library Quantification kit. Every immunoSEQ 96-well plate was sequenced on a separate single-read 150-cycle Illumina NextSeq 550 flow cell. Concerning the study's data processing: Because the immunoSEQ output held only junctional sequences and lacked quality scores, the filtering could not match the filtering applied to full-length reads. To assign V/J genes and CDR3, sequences were annotated against IMGT germline references using PyIR, a Python wrapper for IgBLAST v1.9. Reads were removed for weak V/J assignments (E-value above 1e-6), missing CDR3, stop codons, out-of-frame junctions, or ambiguous translated residues. V3J clonotypes were defined as sequences sharing the same inferred V gene, J gene, and CDR3 amino acid sequence. To compute the percentage overlap between repertoires, the number of shared unique clonotypes was divided by the size of the smaller repertoire. Repertoire richness was assessed with RTK rarefaction, the Chao1 estimator, and Recon v2.1 estimates of unobserved clonotypes. Generation probabilities for all TCRbeta clonotypes obtained by the gDNA method from a handful of donors were computed using OLGA. The immuneACCESS repertoire file appears here via TCRdb, limited to in-frame rearrangements. These files lack a portion of the clones; in checked studies, under half of the deficit traces to unresolved V genes, and the cause of the others is not known. That table supplies the V and J calls and clone size; D and trimming were determined from the DNA. The sample records about 770,000 clones, about two thirds of which are singletons. Of the sample, under 2% is held by the ten largest clones.

The sequencing sample was made of memory CD4+ T cells sorted from blood. In light of the paper, this sample's cell subset or site label describes: CD45RA-negative fraction. Rearrangement joined TRBV27 to TRBJ2-7; 12 junctional bases match TRBD2. This receptor was taken from a woman aged 30 to 39 in good health. The encoded CDR3 is CASSLTSGSFPYEQYF. The DNA is as follows: TGTGCCAGCAGTTTGACTAGCGGGAGTTTTCCCTACGAGCAGTACTTC.